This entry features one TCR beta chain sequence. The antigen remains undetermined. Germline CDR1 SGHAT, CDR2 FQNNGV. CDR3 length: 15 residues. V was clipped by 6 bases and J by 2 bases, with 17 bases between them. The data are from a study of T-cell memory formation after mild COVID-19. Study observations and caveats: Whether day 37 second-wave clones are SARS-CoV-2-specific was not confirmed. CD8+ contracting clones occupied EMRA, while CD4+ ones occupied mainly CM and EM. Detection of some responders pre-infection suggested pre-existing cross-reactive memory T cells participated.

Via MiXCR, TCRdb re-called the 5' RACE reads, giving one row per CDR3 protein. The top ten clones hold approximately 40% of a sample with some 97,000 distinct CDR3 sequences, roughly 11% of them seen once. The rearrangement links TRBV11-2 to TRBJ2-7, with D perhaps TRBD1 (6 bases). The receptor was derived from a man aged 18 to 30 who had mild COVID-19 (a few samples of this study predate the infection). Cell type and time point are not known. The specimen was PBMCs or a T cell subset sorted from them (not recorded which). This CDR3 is CASSPPGTPTYEQYF. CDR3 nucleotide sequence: TGTGCCAGCAGTCCACCCGGGACACCGACCTACGAGCAGTACTTC.